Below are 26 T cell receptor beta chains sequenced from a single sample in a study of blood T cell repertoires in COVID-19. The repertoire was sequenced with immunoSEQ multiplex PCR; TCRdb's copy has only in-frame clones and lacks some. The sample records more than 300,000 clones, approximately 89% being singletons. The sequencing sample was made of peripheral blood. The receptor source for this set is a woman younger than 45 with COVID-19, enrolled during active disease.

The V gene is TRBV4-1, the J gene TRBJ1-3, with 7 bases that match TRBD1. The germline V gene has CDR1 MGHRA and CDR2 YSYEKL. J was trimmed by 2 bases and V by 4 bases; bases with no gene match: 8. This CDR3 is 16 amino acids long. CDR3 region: CASSPGTARTGNTIYF. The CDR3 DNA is TGCGCCAGCAGCCCAGGGACAGCGCGTACTGGAAACACCATATATTTT.

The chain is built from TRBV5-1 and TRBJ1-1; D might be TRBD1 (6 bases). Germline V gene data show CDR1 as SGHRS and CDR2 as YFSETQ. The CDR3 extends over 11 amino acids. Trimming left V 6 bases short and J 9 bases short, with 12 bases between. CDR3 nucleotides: TGCGCCAGCAAACTTGGACAGCAAGCTTTCTTT. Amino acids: CASKLGQQAFF.

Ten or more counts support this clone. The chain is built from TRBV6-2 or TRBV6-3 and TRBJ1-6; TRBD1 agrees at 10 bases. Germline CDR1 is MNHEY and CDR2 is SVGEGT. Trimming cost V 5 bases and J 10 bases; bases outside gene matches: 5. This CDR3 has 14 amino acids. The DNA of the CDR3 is TGTGCCAGCAGTCCGGGACAGGGGCCCTCACCCCTCCACTTT. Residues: CASSPGQGPSPLHF.

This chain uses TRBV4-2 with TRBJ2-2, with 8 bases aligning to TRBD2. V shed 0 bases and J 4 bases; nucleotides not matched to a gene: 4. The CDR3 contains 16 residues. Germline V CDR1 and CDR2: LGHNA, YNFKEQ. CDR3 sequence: CASSQEGLAATGELFF. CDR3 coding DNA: TGTGCCAGCAGCCAAGAAGGACTAGCTGCCACCGGGGAGCTGTTTTTT.

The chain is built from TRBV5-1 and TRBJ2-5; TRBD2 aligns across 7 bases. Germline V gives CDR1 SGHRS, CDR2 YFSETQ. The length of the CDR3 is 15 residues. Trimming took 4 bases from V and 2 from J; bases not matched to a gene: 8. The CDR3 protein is CASSQSQGGQETQYF. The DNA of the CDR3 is TGCGCCAGCAGCCAATCCCAGGGAGGGCAAGAGACCCAGTACTTC. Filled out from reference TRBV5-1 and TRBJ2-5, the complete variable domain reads KAGVTQTPRYLIKTRGQQVTLSCSPISGHRSVSWYQQTPGQGLQFLFEYFSETQRNKGNFPGRFSGRQFSNSRSEMNVSTLELGDSALYLCASSQSQGGQETQYFGPGTRLLVL.

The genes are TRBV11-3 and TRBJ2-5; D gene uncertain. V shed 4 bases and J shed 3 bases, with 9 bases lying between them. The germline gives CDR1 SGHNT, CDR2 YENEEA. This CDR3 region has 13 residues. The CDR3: CASSSGYEETQYF. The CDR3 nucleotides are TGTGCCAGCAGCTCAGGCTATGAAGAGACCCAGTACTTC.

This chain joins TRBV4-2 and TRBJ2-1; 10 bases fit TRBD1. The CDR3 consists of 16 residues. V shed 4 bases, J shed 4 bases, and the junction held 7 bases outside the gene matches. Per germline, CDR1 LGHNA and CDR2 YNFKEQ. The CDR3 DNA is TGTGCCAGCAGCCCGACCTGGGACAGGGGATACAATGAGCAGTTCTTC. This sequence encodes CASSPTWDRGYNEQFF.

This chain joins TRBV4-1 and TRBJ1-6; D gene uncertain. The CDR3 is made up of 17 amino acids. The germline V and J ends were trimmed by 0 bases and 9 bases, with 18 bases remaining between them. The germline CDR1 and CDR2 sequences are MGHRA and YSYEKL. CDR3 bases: TGCGCCAGCAGCCAAGATCAGGCCAGAGGGATCGGTTCACCCCTCCACTTT. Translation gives CASSQDQARGIGSPLHF.

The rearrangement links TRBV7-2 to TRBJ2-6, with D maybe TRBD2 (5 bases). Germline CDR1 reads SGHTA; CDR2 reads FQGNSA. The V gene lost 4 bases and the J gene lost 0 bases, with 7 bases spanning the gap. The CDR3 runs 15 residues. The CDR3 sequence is CASSSGFSGANVLTF. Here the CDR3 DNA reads TGTGCCAGCAGCTCGGGGTTCTCTGGGGCCAACGTCCTGACTTTC.

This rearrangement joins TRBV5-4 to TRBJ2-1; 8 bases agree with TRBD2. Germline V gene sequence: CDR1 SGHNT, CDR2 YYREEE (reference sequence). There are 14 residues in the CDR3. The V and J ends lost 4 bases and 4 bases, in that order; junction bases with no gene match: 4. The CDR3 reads CASSRGGRYNEQFF. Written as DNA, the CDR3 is TGTGCCAGCAGCCGCGGGGGGCGATACAATGAGCAGTTCTTC.

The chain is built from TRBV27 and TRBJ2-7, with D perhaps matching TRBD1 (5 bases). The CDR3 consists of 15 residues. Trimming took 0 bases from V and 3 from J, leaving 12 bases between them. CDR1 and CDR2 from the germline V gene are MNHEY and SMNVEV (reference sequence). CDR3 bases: TGTGCCAGCAGTTTATCCCACGACAGAGTCTACGAGCAGTACTTC. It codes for CASSLSHDRVYEQYF.

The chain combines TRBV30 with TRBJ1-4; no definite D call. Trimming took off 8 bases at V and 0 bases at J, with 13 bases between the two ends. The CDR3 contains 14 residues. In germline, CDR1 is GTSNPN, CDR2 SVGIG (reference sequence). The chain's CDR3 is CAGTADATNEKLFF. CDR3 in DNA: TGTGCCGGAACAGCGGATGCAACTAATGAAAAACTGTTTTTT.

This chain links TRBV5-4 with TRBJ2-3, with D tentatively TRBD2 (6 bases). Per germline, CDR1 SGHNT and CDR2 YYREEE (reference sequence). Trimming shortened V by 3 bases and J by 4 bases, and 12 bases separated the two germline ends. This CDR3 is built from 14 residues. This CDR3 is CASSWGLGADTQYF. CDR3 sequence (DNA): TGTGCCAGCAGCTGGGGACTGGGGGCAGATACGCAGTATTTT.

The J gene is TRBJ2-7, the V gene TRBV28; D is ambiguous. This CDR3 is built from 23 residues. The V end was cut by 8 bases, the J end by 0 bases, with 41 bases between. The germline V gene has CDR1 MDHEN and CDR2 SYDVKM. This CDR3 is CASVEHNAAPPKTSPNVSYEQYV. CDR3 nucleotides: TGTGCCAGCGTCGAGCACAATGCCGCACCTCCTAAGACATCGCCGAACGTCTCCTACGAGCAGTACGTC.

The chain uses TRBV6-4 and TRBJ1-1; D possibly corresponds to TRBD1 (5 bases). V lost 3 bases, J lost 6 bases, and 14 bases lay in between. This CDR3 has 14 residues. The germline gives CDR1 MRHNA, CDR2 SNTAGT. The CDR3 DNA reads TGTGCCAGCAGTGAAATGTTAGGGGCCTCTGAAGCTTTCTTT. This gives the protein CASSEMLGASEAFF.

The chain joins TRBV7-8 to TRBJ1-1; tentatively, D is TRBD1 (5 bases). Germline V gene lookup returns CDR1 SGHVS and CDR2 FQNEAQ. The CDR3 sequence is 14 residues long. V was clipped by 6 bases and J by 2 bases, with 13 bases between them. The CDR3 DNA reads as TGTGCCAGCAGAGGAGGCGGGGGAAACACTGAAGCTTTCTTT. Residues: CASRGGGGNTEAFF.

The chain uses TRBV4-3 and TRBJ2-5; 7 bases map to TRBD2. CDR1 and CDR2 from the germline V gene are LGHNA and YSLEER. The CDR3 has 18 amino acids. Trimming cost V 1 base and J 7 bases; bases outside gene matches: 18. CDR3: CASSQGPPSRGGFGTQYF. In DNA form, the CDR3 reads TGCGCCAGCAGCCAAGGACCCCCATCACGGGGAGGGTTCGGGACCCAGTACTTC.

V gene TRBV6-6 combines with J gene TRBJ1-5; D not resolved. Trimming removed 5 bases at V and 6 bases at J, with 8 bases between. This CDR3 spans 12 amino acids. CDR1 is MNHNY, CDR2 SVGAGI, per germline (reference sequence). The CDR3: CASSPSGQPQHF. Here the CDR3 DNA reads TGTGCCAGCAGTCCTTCAGGTCAGCCCCAGCATTTT.

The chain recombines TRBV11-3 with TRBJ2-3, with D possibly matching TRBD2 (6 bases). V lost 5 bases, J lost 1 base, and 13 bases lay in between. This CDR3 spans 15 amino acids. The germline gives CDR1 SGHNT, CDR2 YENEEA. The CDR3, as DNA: TGTGCCAGCAGCCCTGGGCCGGGGGGCACAGATACGCAGTATTTT. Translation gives CASSPGPGGTDTQYF.

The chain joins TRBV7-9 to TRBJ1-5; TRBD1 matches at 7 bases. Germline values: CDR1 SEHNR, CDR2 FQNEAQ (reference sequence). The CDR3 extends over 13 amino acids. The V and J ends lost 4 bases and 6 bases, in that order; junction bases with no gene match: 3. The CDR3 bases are TGTGCCAGCAGCTCGACAGGGTCTCAGCCCCAGCATTTT. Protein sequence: CASSSTGSQPQHF.

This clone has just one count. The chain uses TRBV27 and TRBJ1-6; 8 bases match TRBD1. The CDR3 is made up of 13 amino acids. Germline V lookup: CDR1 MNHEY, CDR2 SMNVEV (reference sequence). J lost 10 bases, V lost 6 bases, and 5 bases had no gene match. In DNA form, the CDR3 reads TGTGCCAGCAGCCCGGACAGGGCCTCACCCCTCCACTTT. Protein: CASSPDRASPLHF.

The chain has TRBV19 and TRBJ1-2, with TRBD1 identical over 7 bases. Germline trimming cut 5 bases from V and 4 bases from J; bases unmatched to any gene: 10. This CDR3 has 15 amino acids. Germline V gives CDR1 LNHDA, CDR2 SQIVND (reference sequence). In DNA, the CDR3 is TGTGCCAGTAGTGGCCACCGGGACAGAGCCTATGGCTACACCTTC. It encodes CASSGHRDRAYGYTF. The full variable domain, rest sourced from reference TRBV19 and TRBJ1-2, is DGGITQSPKYLFRKEGQNVTLSCEQNLNHDAMYWYRQDPGQGLRLIYYSQIVNDFQKGDIAEGYSVSREKKESFPLTVTSAQKNPTAFYLCASSGHRDRAYGYTFGSGTRLTVV.

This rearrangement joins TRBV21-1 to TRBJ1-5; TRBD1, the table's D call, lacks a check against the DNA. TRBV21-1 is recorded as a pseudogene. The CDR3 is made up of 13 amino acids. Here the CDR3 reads CASRTGLSQPQHF. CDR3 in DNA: TGTGCCAGCAGGACAGGGCTGAGTCAGCCCCAGCATTTT.

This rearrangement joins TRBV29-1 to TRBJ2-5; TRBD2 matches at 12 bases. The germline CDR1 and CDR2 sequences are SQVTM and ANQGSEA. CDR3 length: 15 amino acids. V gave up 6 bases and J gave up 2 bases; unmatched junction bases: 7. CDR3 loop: CSVGLAGFWQETQYF. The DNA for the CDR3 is TGCAGCGTCGGACTAGCGGGGTTTTGGCAAGAGACCCAGTACTTC.

CDR3 amino acids: CASSTGTGGNSPLHF. DNA for the CDR3: TGTGCCAGCAGTACCGGGACAGGGGGTAATTCACCCCTCCACTTT. The gene calls are TRBV2 and TRBJ1-6, with TRBD1 matching 11 bases. The CDR3 extends over 15 amino acids. V gave up 5 bases and J gave up 6 bases; unmatched junction bases: 3. Germline loops: CDR1 SNHLY, CDR2 FYNNEI.

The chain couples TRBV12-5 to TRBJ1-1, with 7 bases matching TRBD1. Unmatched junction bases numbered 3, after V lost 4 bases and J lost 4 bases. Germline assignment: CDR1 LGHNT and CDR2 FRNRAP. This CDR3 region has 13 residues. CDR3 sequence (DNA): TGTGCTAGTGGTTCCAGGGGGACCACTGAAGCTTTCTTT. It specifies CASGSRGTTEAFF.